The clone carrying this TCR beta chain showed up just a few times. Researchers defined stable Graves' hyperthyroidism as no ophthalmopathy progression within 18 months. Disease duration under 2 months; hyperthyroidism patients were aged 18 to 65. Used for diagnoses were clinical symptoms, serum thyroxine and TRAb, thyroid ultrasound and orbital computed tomography. Germline-derived CDR1 and CDR2 are GTSNPN and SVGIG (reference sequence). This CDR3 region has 16 residues. V was cut by 1 base and J by 1 base, with 13 bases left in between. RNA transcripts gave rise to amplified TCR beta CDR3 regions. Using the HTBI primer set, a first-round RT-PCR was run on the TCR CDR3. TCRdb reanalysed the multiplex PCR reads using MiXCR and keeps one entry per CDR3 protein. This sample yields about 690,000 distinct CDR3 sequences, of which about 18% are seen a single time; 15% to 19% belongs to the top ten. The data originate from a study of T cells in Graves' hyperthyroidism and ophthalmopathy.

The TCR originated in a man over 45 with Graves' hyperthyroidism. Specimen: blood. The V call is TRBV30, the J call TRBJ1-4, with D perhaps matching TRBD1 (6 bases). In DNA, the CDR3 is TGTGCCTGGAGTGCCCGACCGGGACAAACTAATGAAAAACTGTTTTTT. Its translation is CAWSARPGQTNEKLFF.